The 6 T cell receptor beta chains in this list originate from one sample, sequenced in a study of early T cells in non-severe SARS-CoV-2 infection (dated by TCRdb to the early 2020s). The receptor library was made with 5' RACE. TCRdb lists the instrument as NextSeq 500. TCRdb applied fastp at Q25 and MiXCR to the public reads, then kept only in-frame beta chains. CDR3 protein duplicates are merged, each entry listing the most common genes and DNA. For this sample the table gives 79,000 or so distinct CDR3 sequences, of which roughly 13% were detected only once. The top ten clonotypes cover about 1.1% of the sample. The sequencing input was whole blood. The receptors come from an adult who was a healthcare worker with PCR-confirmed SARS-CoV-2 infection or an uninfected control (not recorded which).

This clonotype appeared many times. The CDR3 here is CASSLGRVPHEQYF. The CDR3 region has the DNA TGTGCCAGCAGCTTAGGCAGGGTCCCCCACGAGCAGTACTTC. This sequence joins TRBV13 and TRBJ2-7, with D tentatively TRBD1 (5 bases). Trimming stripped 0 bases from V and 5 bases from J, with 11 bases between. The CDR3 is made up of 14 amino acids. The germline V gene has CDR1 PRHDT and CDR2 FYEKMQ (reference sequence).

The chain joins TRBV20-1 to TRBJ1-1; 7 bases are shared with TRBD1. With 3 bases clipped from V and 5 bases from J, the junction kept 6 bases outside the gene matches. In germline, CDR1 is DFQATT, CDR2 SNEGSKA (reference sequence). The CDR3 totals 13 residues. The CDR3 spells CSARIGGTTEAFF. Written as DNA, the CDR3 is TGCAGTGCTAGGATAGGGGGCACGACTGAAGCTTTCTTT.

There are a few counts of this clonotype. V gene TRBV5-6 combines with J gene TRBJ2-3, with D possibly being TRBD1 or TRBD2 (5 bases each). Germline-derived CDR1 and CDR2 are SGHDT and YYEEEE. Deletions cut 3 bases from V and 0 bases from J, with 8 bases between. This CDR3 is 14 amino acids long. The CDR3 reads CASSSRDSTDTQYF. As DNA, the CDR3 is TGTGCCAGCAGCTCAAGGGACAGCACAGATACGCAGTATTTT.

This clonotype was found many times. The chain is built from TRBV28 and TRBJ1-3; D is uncertain. This CDR3 comprises 10 residues. V lost 8 bases, J lost 5 bases, and 4 bases lay in between. Germline V gene data show CDR1 as MDHEN and CDR2 as SYDVKM. CDR3 DNA: TGTGCCAGCTCCCGAAACACCATATATTTT. It yields the protein CASSRNTIYF.

V is TRBV7-9 and J is TRBJ2-5; tentatively, D is TRBD2 (6 bases). The V end lost 4 bases, the J end lost 5 bases, and 11 bases lay between the germline ends. The CDR3 spans 13 residues. Germline V gene data show CDR1 as SEHNR and CDR2 as FQNEAQ (reference sequence). CDR3 nucleotide sequence: TGTGCCAGCAGCTACGCGGGGAGGGAGACCCAGTACTTC. Translated: CASSYAGRETQYF.

The V and J genes are TRBV29-1 and TRBJ2-7, with D uncertain. This CDR3 contains 11 residues. V gave up 5 bases and J gave up 3 bases, with 8 bases separating them. Germline CDR1 SQVTM, CDR2 ANQGSEA. The CDR3 region has the DNA TGCAGCGTTTTAGTAGACTACGAGCAGTACTTC. Translating gives CSVLVDYEQYF.